Following are 11 T cell receptor beta chains from one sample sequenced in a study of T cells in Graves' hyperthyroidism and ophthalmopathy. TCR beta CDR3 regions were amplified from RNA transcripts. HTBI primers drove first-round RT-PCR of the TCR CDR3. TCRdb reprocessed the multiplex PCR reads with MiXCR, giving one entry per CDR3 protein. The sample yields a few hundred thousand distinct CDR3 sequences, approximately 15% seen once. Material: blood. The receptors shown here come from a man aged 30-40 years with Graves' hyperthyroidism that later progressed to Graves' ophthalmopathy.

The V call is TRBV4-1, the J call TRBJ2-7, with TRBD2 as a possible D gene (5 bases). Trimming took 4 bases from V and 4 from J, leaving 14 bases between them. The length of the CDR3 is 14 residues. Germline loops: CDR1 MGHRA, CDR2 YSYEKL. The CDR3 region has the DNA TGCGCCAGCAGCCCCGGGATGCTGTCTTACGAGCAGTACTTC. Protein sequence: CASSPGMLSYEQYF.

Many counts were recorded for this clonotype. The chain has TRBV6-1 and TRBJ2-5, with 7 bases identical to TRBD1. This CDR3 is built from 14 residues. Germline assignment: CDR1 MNHNS and CDR2 SASEGT. V lost 5 bases to trimming and J lost 2 bases; unmatched junction nucleotides: 5. The CDR3 sequence: CASSQGDRQETQYF. The CDR3 DNA reads as TGTGCCAGCAGTCAAGGGGACAGACAAGAGACCCAGTACTTC.

Regarding this clonotype: This may be a read error, as it is one base from a much larger clone. Because it lacks the conserved phenylalanine or tryptophan at the end, this CDR3 is likely a read error. This chain uses TRBV27 with TRBJ2-7; TRBD2 matches at 10 bases. CDR3 length equals 14 residues. CDR1 MNHEY and CDR2 SMNVEV come from the germline V gene (reference sequence). Here the CDR3 reads CATGRLAGSYEQYS. CDR3 nucleotides: TGTGCTACCGGCCGACTAGCGGGTTCATACGAGCAGTACTCC.

This clonotype was recorded at least ten times. J is TRBJ2-1 and V is TRBV7-2, with no clear D. V was shortened by 0 bases and J by 4 bases, with 16 bases between the two germline ends. The CDR3 length is 17 residues. Germline CDR1 is SGHTA and CDR2 is FQGNSA. The CDR3 sequence is CASSLAGRKYVYNEQFF. DNA for the CDR3: TGTGCCAGCAGCTTAGCCGGGCGCAAGTATGTATACAATGAGCAGTTCTTC.

There are many counts of this clonotype. The V and J genes are TRBV2 and TRBJ1-6, with 8 bases lining up with TRBD1. CDR3 length: 16 residues. Germline loops: CDR1 SNHLY, CDR2 FYNNEI. With V trimmed by 7 bases and J by 0 bases, 5 bases remained unmatched. CDR3 protein: CASKDRASSYNSPLHF. CDR3 bases: TGTGCCAGCAAGGACAGGGCCAGCTCCTATAATTCACCCCTCCACTTT.

The rearrangement uses TRBV20-1 and TRBJ2-1; D possibly corresponds to TRBD1 (5 bases). Germline-derived CDR1 and CDR2 are DFQATT and SNEGSKA (reference sequence). CDR3 length equals 14 residues. Trimming shortened V by 1 base and J by 5 bases, and 12 bases separated the two germline ends. The CDR3: CSARGGVTDNEQFF. The CDR3 bases are TGCAGTGCTAGAGGGGGCGTCACGGACAATGAGCAGTTCTTC.

Ten or more counts support this clonotype. The gene calls are TRBV7-9 and TRBJ2-1, with 7 bases matching TRBD1. After removal of 1 base from V and 2 bases from J, the junction contained 2 bases not matched to a gene. The CDR3 is 15 residues long. Germline-derived CDR1 and CDR2 are SEHNR and FQNEAQ (reference sequence). The CDR3 spells CASSLGQGTYNEQFF. CDR3 coding DNA: TGTGCCAGCAGCTTAGGACAGGGAACCTACAATGAGCAGTTCTTC.

The chain carries TRBV6-2 or TRBV6-3 and TRBJ2-2; the match to TRBD2 covers 11 bases. The germline V gene has CDR1 MNHEY and CDR2 SVGEGT. The V gene end was trimmed by 5 bases and the J gene end by 0 bases; junction bases not matched to a gene: 2. The CDR3 is made up of 16 amino acids. In DNA, the CDR3 is TGTGCCAGCAGTAAGGGACTAGCGGCGAACACCGGGGAGCTGTTTTTT. Translating gives CASSKGLAANTGELFF.

This clonotype was counted ten times or more. The chain combines TRBV2 with TRBJ1-5, with 9 bases lining up with TRBD1. Germline-derived CDR1 and CDR2 are SNHLY and FYNNEI. The CDR3 covers 15 residues. V shed 5 bases and J 1 base; nucleotides not matched to a gene: 3. The CDR3 is CASSSDRGSNQPQHF. In nucleotides, the CDR3 is TGTGCCAGCAGTTCGGACAGGGGCAGCAATCAGCCCCAGCATTTT. Using reference TRBV2 and TRBJ1-5 for the parts outside the CDR3, the full variable domain is EPEVTQTPSHQVTQMGQEVILRCVPISNHLYFYWYRQILGQKVEFLVSFYNNEISEKSEIFDDQFSVERPDGSNFTLKIRSTKLEDSAMYFCASSSDRGSNQPQHFGDGTRLSIL.

This clonotype was found many times. This sequence joins TRBV9 and TRBJ2-5, with TRBD2 matching over 8 bases. CDR3 length: 16 amino acids. V lost 3 bases to trimming and J lost 1 base; unmatched junction nucleotides: 8. The germline V gene has CDR1 SGDLS and CDR2 YYNGEE. In DNA form, the CDR3 reads TGTGCCAGCAGCGGGCTTGGCGGGGGGTCCCAAGAGACCCAGTACTTC. Encoded protein: CASSGLGGGSQETQYF.

The chain links TRBV20-1 to TRBJ2-1, with TRBD1 matching 11 bases. The germline V gene encodes CDR1 DFQATT and CDR2 SNEGSKA (reference sequence). The CDR3 has 14 amino acids. The V gene end was trimmed by 5 bases and the J gene end by 8 bases; junction bases not matched to a gene: 8. The CDR3 bases are TGCAGTGCTCCCCGGGACAGGGGGTGGGATGAGCAGTTCTTC. It encodes CSAPRDRGWDEQFF.